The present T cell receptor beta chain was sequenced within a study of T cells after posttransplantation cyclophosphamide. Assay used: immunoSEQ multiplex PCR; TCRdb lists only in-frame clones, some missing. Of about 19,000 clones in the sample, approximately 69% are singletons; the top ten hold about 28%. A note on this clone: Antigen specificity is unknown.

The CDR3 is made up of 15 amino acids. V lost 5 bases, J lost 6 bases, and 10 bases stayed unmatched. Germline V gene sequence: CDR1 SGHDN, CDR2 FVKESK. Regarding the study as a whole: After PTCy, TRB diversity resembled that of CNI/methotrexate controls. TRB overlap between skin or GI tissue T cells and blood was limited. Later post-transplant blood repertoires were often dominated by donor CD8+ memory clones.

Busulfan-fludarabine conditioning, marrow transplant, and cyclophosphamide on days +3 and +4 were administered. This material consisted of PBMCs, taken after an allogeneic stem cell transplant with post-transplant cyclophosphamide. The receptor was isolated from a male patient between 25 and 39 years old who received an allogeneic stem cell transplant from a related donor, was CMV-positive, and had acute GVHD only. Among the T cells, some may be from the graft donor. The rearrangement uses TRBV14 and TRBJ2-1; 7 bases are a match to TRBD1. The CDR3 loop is CASSYRDSLFNEQFF. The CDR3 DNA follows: TGTGCCAGCAGCTACCGGGACAGCCTCTTCAATGAGCAGTTCTTC. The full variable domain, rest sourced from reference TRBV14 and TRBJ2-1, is EAGVTQFPSHSVIEKGQTVTLRCDPISGHDNLYWYRRVMGKEIKFLLHFVKESKQDESGMPNNRFLAERTGGTYSTLKVQPAELEDSGVYFCASSYRDSLFNEQFFGPGTRLTVL.